The 15 T cell receptor beta chains presented below share a single source sample, sequenced in a study of human T cells and chemical hapten exposure. Sample time point: pre-sensitization, week 0. Described treatment: therapeutic diphenylcyclopropenone sensitization with weekly scalp DPC. TCRdb reprocessed the RACE reads with MiXCR, giving one entry per CDR3 protein. Found here are around 120,000 distinct CDR3 sequences, about 13% of them singletons; the top ten hold around 3%. This sample comprised whole blood, obtained in connection with sensitization to the hapten diphenylcyclopropenone (DPC). All receptors derive from a woman younger than 30 with alopecia areata. Some clones in this sample may be carry-over from other donors' samples.

The rearrangement uses TRBV28 and TRBJ2-1; tentatively, D is TRBD2 (6 bases). V lost 1 base to trimming and J lost 3 bases, with 13 bases between them. The CDR3 runs to 16 residues. Germline V CDR1 and CDR2: MDHEN, SYDVKM. The DNA of the CDR3 is TGTGCCAGCAGTTTATTTGGGGGGACTGACTACAATGAGCAGTTCTTC. It is translated as CASSLFGGTDYNEQFF.

This clonotype appeared a few times. The genes are TRBV10-2 and TRBJ1-5, with 11 nucleotides matching TRBD1. The CDR3 runs to 17 residues. CDR1 is WSHSY and CDR2 is SAAADI in the germline V gene. V lost 2 bases and J lost 6; bases outside the gene matches: 9. The CDR3 region has the DNA TGCGCCAGCAGTGAGATGGACAGGGGGCGCTTCTTTCAGCCCCAGCATTTT. Amino acids: CASSEMDRGRFFQPQHF.

This clonotype showed up just a few times. The V and J genes are TRBV4-3 and TRBJ2-1; 8 nucleotides line up with TRBD2. The CDR3 loop spans 18 amino acids. From germline, CDR1 is LGHNA and CDR2 YSLEER. Trimming took 3 bases from V and 0 from J; bases not matched to a gene: 10. DNA for the CDR3: TGCGCCAGCAGCCAGGGAATAGCGGGGACGAGCTCCTACAATGAGCAGTTCTTC. As protein: CASSQGIAGTSSYNEQFF.

The rearrangement uses TRBV6-2 or TRBV6-3 and TRBJ2-5, with 7 bases aligning to TRBD2. The CDR3 sequence is 15 residues long. Trimming at V came to 2 bases and at J to 2 bases, leaving 5 bases not matched to a gene. CDR1 and CDR2 (germline): MNHEY, SVGEGT. In DNA form, the CDR3 reads TGTGCCAGCAGTTACAGTAGCGGGCCACAAGAGACCCAGTACTTC. Translated: CASSYSSGPQETQYF.

In its sample, this clonotype was seen a few times. The chain links TRBV27 to TRBJ2-1, with D possibly matching TRBD2 (6 bases). Deletions cut 7 bases from V and 2 bases from J, with 21 bases between. Germline CDR1 reads MNHEY; CDR2 reads SMNVEV (reference sequence). The CDR3 is 17 amino acids. CDR3 nucleotides: TGTGCCAGCAACCCTGATCCCCGGCGGGGAACCTACAATGAGCAGTTCTTC. Protein sequence: CASNPDPRRGTYNEQFF.

The chain combines TRBV29-1 with TRBJ1-2; 8 bases map to TRBD1. Per the germline V gene, CDR1 is SQVTM and CDR2 is ANQGSEA. CDR3 size: 13 residues. Trimming at V came to 7 bases and at J to 4 bases, leaving 8 bases not matched to a gene. CDR3 in amino acids: CSASRGRAYGYTF. CDR3 DNA sequence: TGCAGCGCATCCAGGGGGCGCGCCTATGGCTACACCTTC.

This clonotype came up a few times. V is TRBV20-1 and J is TRBJ2-7, with D maybe TRBD1 (5 bases). V was cut by 3 bases and J by 1 base, with 13 bases left in between. Germline CDR1 reads DFQATT; CDR2 reads SNEGSKA (reference sequence). The CDR3 spans 14 residues. The CDR3 protein is CSARQGSPSYEQYF. The CDR3 DNA is TGCAGTGCTAGGCAGGGTTCCCCATCCTACGAGCAGTACTTC.

Regarding this clonotype: One junction end does not reproduce the germline sequence, and a read error may be involved. The rearrangement uses TRBV6-2 or TRBV6-3 and TRBJ2-7; 11 positions agree with TRBD2. The CDR3 spans 15 residues. Germline CDR1 and CDR2: MNHEY and SVGEGT. The CDR3 nucleotides read TGCGCCAGCAGTTCGCTAGCGGGGGGCACCTACGAGCAGTACTTC. Translated, it gives CASSSLAGGTYEQYF.

This clonotype was seen more than once but under ten times. The chain has TRBV2 and TRBJ2-3; no reliable D call. There are 11 residues in the CDR3. The ends were cut back, 7 bases at V and 4 bases at J, with 6 bases in the middle. CDR1 SNHLY and CDR2 FYNNEI come from the germline V gene. CDR3 region: CASTLSDTQYF. The CDR3 DNA is TGTGCCAGCACCCTGTCAGATACGCAGTATTTT.

This chain links TRBV18 with TRBJ1-5; D is undetermined. This CDR3 has 15 residues. V shed 2 bases and J shed 2 bases, with 10 bases lying between them. The germline V gene has CDR1 KGHSH and CDR2 LQKENI. The CDR3 DNA follows: TGTGCCAGCTCACCAAGTAGTTCCGGCAATCAGCCCCAGCATTTT. It translates to CASSPSSSGNQPQHF. Full variable domain (outside the CDR3, taken from reference TRBV18 and TRBJ1-5): NAGVMQNPRHLVRRRGQEARLRCSPMKGHSHVYWYRQLPEEGLKFMVYLQKENIIDESGMPKERFSAEFPKEGPSILRIQQVVRGDSAAYFCASSPSSSGNQPQHFGDGTRLSIL.

This sequence joins TRBV14 and TRBJ2-3, with D maybe TRBD1 (5 bases). The length of the CDR3 is 15 residues. Trimming cost V 1 base and J 6 bases, with 14 bases left between them. Germline V gene data show CDR1 as SGHDN and CDR2 as FVKESK. The CDR3, as DNA: TGTGCCAGCAGCCAAGGAGCAGGGTTCAGGGATACGCAGTATTTT. It codes for CASSQGAGFRDTQYF. Combining the CDR3 with reference TRBV14 and TRBJ2-3 gives the whole variable domain EAGVTQFPSHSVIEKGQTVTLRCDPISGHDNLYWYRRVMGKEIKFLLHFVKESKQDESGMPNNRFLAERTGGTYSTLKVQPAELEDSGVYFCASSQGAGFRDTQYFGPGTRLTVL.

About this clonotype: A much larger clone sits a single nucleotide away, making a read error possible. This sequence joins TRBV11-2 and TRBJ2-7; D may be TRBD1 (6 bases). CDR3 size: 12 residues. V was pared by 5 bases and J by 3 bases, with 8 bases between. Germline V CDR1 and CDR2: SGHAT, FQNNGV. The CDR3 sequence is CASSGQNYEQYF. CDR3 bases: TGTGCCAGCAGCGGACAGAACTACGAGCAGTACTTC.

The chain recombines TRBV12-3 or TRBV12-4 with TRBJ2-1; 7 bases align to TRBD1. The CDR3 contains 16 residues. Unmatched junction bases numbered 7, after V lost 2 bases and J lost 3 bases. This CDR3 reads CASSLRGPFHYNEQFF. CDR3 bases: TGTGCCAGCAGTTTAAGGGGGCCCTTTCACTACAATGAGCAGTTCTTC.

The CDR3 region is CASSTHPVIAGGSTDTQYF. CDR3 bases: TGTGCCAGCAGCACCCACCCAGTAATAGCGGGGGGTAGCACAGATACGCAGTATTTT. This sequence joins TRBV9 and TRBJ2-3; 10 bases line up with TRBD2. CDR3 length: 19 amino acids. V lost 4 bases, J lost 0 bases, and 14 bases stayed unmatched. In germline, CDR1 is SGDLS, CDR2 YYNGEE. Full variable domain (outside the CDR3, taken from reference TRBV9 and TRBJ2-3): DSGVTQTPKHLITATGQRVTLRCSPRSGDLSVYWYQQSLDQGLQFLIQYYNGEERAKGNILERFSAQQFPDLHSELNLSSLELGDSALYFCASSTHPVIAGGSTDTQYFGPGTRLTVL.

This chain joins TRBV18 and TRBJ1-1; D is perhaps TRBD1 (5 bases). Germline V gives CDR1 KGHSH, CDR2 LQKENI. The CDR3 loop spans 15 amino acids. V gave up 6 bases and J gave up 3 bases, with 17 bases separating them. CDR3 in amino acids: CASSRPGRGYTEAFF. The DNA for the CDR3 is TGTGCCAGCTCCCGGCCGGGAAGGGGATACACTGAAGCTTTCTTT.